This TCR beta chain was retrieved from a study of preoperative IRX-2 immunotherapy in early breast cancer. Treatment given: preoperative locoregional IRX-2 cytokine immunotherapy. Samples came from a phase Ib trial of preoperative locoregional IRX-2 cytokine immunotherapy. Germline CDR1 reads SGHRS; CDR2 reads YFSETQ. The CDR3 contains 15 residues. V lost 0 bases to trimming and J lost 6 bases, with 10 bases between them. The table came from immunoSEQ multiplex PCR; TCRdb's copy has only in-frame clones and leaves some out. The sample shows over 20,000 clones, roughly four fifths of them seen only once.

The material sequenced was lymph node tissue, taken after IRX-2 immunotherapy. The chain employs TRBV5-1 and TRBJ1-6; no reliable D call. The sequence was collected from a human donor with breast cancer. This CDR3 reads CASSLVEVSNSPLHF. CDR3 bases: TGCGCCAGCAGCTTGGTAGAGGTCTCTAATTCACCCCTCCACTTT.